The 17 T cell receptor beta chains below come from one sample, sequenced in a study of blood T cells in healthy people across ages. With a J-beta primer mix and a sample-barcoded 5' primer, a second PCR ran about 7 to 11 cycles. One entry per CDR3 protein results from TCRdb running MiXCR on the 5' RACE reads. The sample consists of 1,500,000 or so distinct CDR3 sequences, 35% to 45% of them appearing once. Sequences were obtained from blood. These receptors came from a young woman in good health.

In this sample, this clonotype turned up a few times. The rearrangement uses TRBV20-1 and TRBJ1-2, with D perhaps TRBD1 (6 bases). Germline CDR1 reads DFQATT; CDR2 reads SNEGSKA (reference sequence). V was pared by 0 bases and J by 4 bases, with 15 bases between. The CDR3 extends over 15 amino acids. CDR3 DNA sequence: TGCAGTGCTAGAGAGATAAGGCAGGGGACCTATGGCTACACCTTC. Translating gives CSAREIRQGTYGYTF.

The chain joins TRBV29-1 to TRBJ1-2, with D hard to call. Trimming took off 4 bases at V and 7 bases at J, with 10 bases between the two ends. CDR1 is SQVTM and CDR2 is ANQGSEA in the germline V gene. CDR3 length: 11 amino acids. The CDR3 spells CSVAGFFGYTF. CDR3 nucleotide sequence: TGCAGCGTTGCGGGTTTTTTTGGCTACACCTTC.

The chain employs TRBV28 and TRBJ2-1; the match to TRBD1 covers 7 bases. The CDR3 loop spans 20 amino acids. V gave up 2 bases and J gave up 10 bases; unmatched junction bases: 26. Germline CDR1 is MDHEN and CDR2 is SYDVKM. The CDR3 coding sequence is TGTGCCAGCAGTTTAGGTCACACCGGGACAGCTACCTTTCACTCCTACGAGCAGTTCTTC. Translating it yields CASSLGHTGTATFHSYEQFF.

This sequence joins TRBV11-1 and TRBJ2-6; D is uncertain. Trimming took off 5 bases at V and 2 bases at J, with 16 bases between the two ends. CDR1 and CDR2 from the germline V gene are SGHAT and FQDESV (reference sequence). The CDR3 sequence is 17 residues long. The CDR3 DNA is TGTGCCAGCAGCGAATTCCCATGGGCCACTGGGGCCAACGTCCTGACTTTC. Translated: CASSEFPWATGANVLTF. The full variable domain, with the rest looked up from reference TRBV11-1 and TRBJ2-6, is EAEVAQSPRYKITEKSQAVAFWCDPISGHATLYWYRQILGQGPELLVQFQDESVVDDSQLPKDRFSAERLKGVDSTLKIQPAELGDSAMYLCASSEFPWATGANVLTFGAGSRLTVL.

The V call is TRBV7-9, the J call TRBJ2-7, with 7 bases matching TRBD2. The CDR3 loop spans 14 amino acids. CDR1 is SEHNR, CDR2 FQNEAQ, per germline (reference sequence). J lost 2 bases, V lost 6 bases, and 7 bases had no gene match. CDR3 bases: TGTGCCAGCAGTAGTCGGCTAGCGGCCTACGAGCAGTACTTC. Translated: CASSSRLAAYEQYF.

CDR3 DNA sequence: TGTACCAGCAGCTTAGCGCGTGGGCGGAGCTATAATGAAAAACTGTTTTTT. Its translation: CTSSLARGRSYNEKLFF. The rearrangement links TRBV7-2 to TRBJ1-4; D is ambiguous. Trimming removed 0 bases from V and 4 bases from J, with 15 bases in between. Germline CDR1 SGHTA, CDR2 FQGNSA. There are 17 residues in the CDR3.

This clonotype was detected ten times or more. The chain joins TRBV12-3 or TRBV12-4 to TRBJ1-2; D is unresolved. The CDR3 sequence is 11 residues long. V shed 6 bases and J shed 3 bases, with 5 bases lying between them. DNA for the CDR3: TGTGCCAGCAGCTCCCACTATGGCTACACCTTC. Translating it yields CASSSHYGYTF.

CDR3 DNA: TGTGCCAGCAGTCGGACTAGCGGGAGGGCCAACAATGAGCAGTTCTTC. Translated, it gives CASSRTSGRANNEQFF. The chain employs TRBV6-5 and TRBJ2-1, with 15 bases aligning to TRBD2. J lost 5 bases, V lost 5 bases, and 4 bases had no gene match. Germline assignment: CDR1 MNHEY and CDR2 SVGAGI. The length of the CDR3 is 16 residues.

This chain joins TRBV6-1 and TRBJ2-3; D gene unclear. Germline assignment: CDR1 MNHNS and CDR2 SASEGT. The CDR3 spans 14 residues. CDR3 amino acids: CVGSVALSTDTQYF. CDR3 DNA: TGTGTCGGCAGTGTTGCGCTCAGCACAGATACGCAGTATTTT.

In DNA, the CDR3 is TGCGCCAGCAGCCAACAGGGTTCGACCCCTGAAGCTTTCTTT. Its protein is CASSQQGSTPEAFF. The chain links TRBV5-1 to TRBJ1-1, with a tentative D call TRBD1 (6 bases). Germline V gene data show CDR1 as SGHRS and CDR2 as YFSETQ. Trimming removed 4 bases from V and 6 bases from J, with 16 bases in between. CDR3 length: 14 residues.

The V call is TRBV6-1, the J call TRBJ2-5; no definite D call. The J call is in doubt because the DNA end fits TRBJ2-7 better. CDR3 length equals 15 residues. Germline CDR1 reads MNHNS; CDR2 reads SASEGT. In DNA, the CDR3 is TGTGCCAGCAGTGGTCCTTTGCGGATAGCCTACGAGCAGTACTTC. It translates to CASSGPLRIAYEQYF.

This clonotype was recorded only once. The chain links TRBV12-3 or TRBV12-4 to TRBJ2-3, with 10 bases that match TRBD2. Trimming cost V 6 bases and J 2 bases; bases outside gene matches: 8. This CDR3 contains 16 residues. The CDR3: CASSRVLAGYTDTQYF. CDR3 sequence (DNA): TGTGCCAGCAGCAGGGTACTAGCGGGGTACACAGATACGCAGTATTTT.

The chain joins TRBV27 to TRBJ2-1, with 8 bases identical to TRBD2. Gene TRBJ2-7 matches the end of the DNA better, so the J call may be wrong. The germline V gene has CDR1 MNHEY and CDR2 SMNVEV (reference sequence). CDR3 size: 16 residues. CDR3 loop: CASNLAGIDSYNEQYF. The DNA of the CDR3 is TGTGCCAGCAACCTAGCGGGCATAGACTCCTACAATGAGCAGTACTTC.

This clonotype was seen repeatedly, ten times or more. This chain joins TRBV12-3 or TRBV12-4 and TRBJ2-5; D may be TRBD2 (5 bases). The CDR3 totals 15 residues. Trimming shortened V by 7 bases and J by 2 bases, and 17 bases separated the two germline ends. This chain's CDR3 is CASKTVPGEQETQYF. Here the CDR3 DNA reads TGTGCCAGCAAAACGGTCCCCGGGGAACAAGAGACCCAGTACTTC.

This clonotype has more than one count but fewer than ten. This chain links TRBV12-3 or TRBV12-4 with TRBJ2-7, with a weak D call TRBD1 (7 bases). The CDR3 is made up of 15 amino acids. The germline V and J ends were trimmed by 1 base and 3 bases, with 13 bases remaining between them. The CDR3 loop is CASSLGTGDFYEQYF. The DNA for the CDR3 is TGTGCCAGCAGTTTAGGCACAGGGGACTTCTACGAGCAGTACTTC.

The rearrangement links TRBV7-7 to TRBJ2-3, with D unresolved. This CDR3 is built from 13 residues. CDR1 is SSHAT and CDR2 is FNYEAQ in the germline V gene (reference sequence). V dropped 3 bases and J dropped 2 bases, with 6 bases sitting between them. The CDR3 region is CASSFEYTDTQYF. CDR3 DNA: TGTGCCAGCAGCTTTGAATACACAGATACGCAGTATTTT.

About this clonotype: This may be a read error: a much more frequent sequence differs by one nucleotide. The DNA for the CDR3 is TGCAGCGTTGGAGATATACAGGCCGAGCAGTACTTC. This translates into CSVGDIQAEQYF. This rearrangement joins TRBV29-1 to TRBJ2-7; D possibly corresponds to TRBD1 (5 bases). Germline V gene data show CDR1 as SQVTM and CDR2 as ANQGSEA. The V and J ends lost 4 bases and 6 bases respectively, with 13 bases between them. CDR3 length: 12 residues.